Following are 28 T cell receptor beta chains from one sample sequenced in a study of OX40 agonist ivuxolimab in advanced cancers. Repertoires were generated with immunoSEQ multiplex PCR, while TCRdb's copy carries only in-frame clones and drops some. The sample holds 69,000 or so clones; 85% to 90% are singletons and the top ten take more than 5.5%. The sequenced sample was CD4+ or CD8+ T cells sorted from blood, obtained in a trial of the OX40 agonist ivuxolimab. These receptors came from an adult with an advanced solid tumor such as melanoma, head and neck, liver or kidney cancer.

The chain recombines TRBV28 with TRBJ1-2, with 8 bases aligning to TRBD1. The V gene's germline CDR1 is MDHEN and CDR2 SYDVKM. V gave up 2 bases and J gave up 8 bases; unmatched junction bases: 10. The CDR3 sequence is 15 residues long. The DNA of the CDR3 is TGTGCCAGCAGTTTAAGTTCCTGGACAGGGAGAGGCTACACCTTC. Translating it yields CASSLSSWTGRGYTF.

The chain carries TRBV30 and TRBJ1-1; D call uncertain. The CDR3 contains 12 residues. CDR1 is GTSNPN and CDR2 is SVGIG in the germline V gene (reference sequence). Trimming shortened V by 5 bases and J by 9 bases, and 16 bases separated the two germline ends. The chain's CDR3 is CAWGPLGSQAFF. CDR3 DNA sequence: TGTGCCTGGGGTCCCTTGGGAAGCCAAGCTTTCTTT. Combining the CDR3 with reference TRBV30 and TRBJ1-1 gives the whole variable domain SQTIHQWPATLVQPVGSPLSLECTVEGTSNPNLYWYRQAAGRGLQLLFYSVGIGQISSEVPQNLSASRPQDRQFILSSKKLLLSDSGFYLCAWGPLGSQAFFGQGTRLTVV.

This clone was recorded once. The chain carries TRBV13 and TRBJ2-3, with 9 bases matching TRBD2. Looked up from germline, CDR1 is PRHDT and CDR2 is FYEKMQ (reference sequence). The V segment lost 3 bases and the J segment 5 bases; nucleotides outside the gene matches: 9. This CDR3 contains 16 residues. Written as DNA, the CDR3 is TGTGCCAGCAGCTTTCTCCTAGCGGGATCGAAAGATACGCAGTATTTT. Its translation is CASSFLLAGSKDTQYF.

J is TRBJ1-1 and V is TRBV7-9; maybe TRBD1 (5 bases). Germline loops: CDR1 SEHNR, CDR2 FQNEAQ (reference sequence). The CDR3 covers 15 residues. V dropped 3 bases and J dropped 0 bases, with 11 bases sitting between them. The CDR3 loop reads CASSLHSGMNTEAFF. DNA of the CDR3: TGTGCCAGCAGCTTGCATTCAGGGATGAACACTGAAGCTTTCTTT.

This chain uses TRBV11-1 with TRBJ2-7; D gene uncertain. The CDR3 is 12 amino acids. V was clipped by 4 bases and J by 0 bases, with 4 bases between them. In germline, CDR1 is SGHAT, CDR2 FQDESV (reference sequence). CDR3 amino acids: CASSSSSYEQYF. As DNA, the CDR3 is TGTGCCAGCAGCTCAAGCTCCTACGAGCAGTACTTC.

This chain joins TRBV27 and TRBJ1-1; the D gene is possibly TRBD1 (5 bases). Germline V gives CDR1 MNHEY, CDR2 SMNVEV (reference sequence). V was pared by 8 bases and J by 2 bases, with 12 bases between. The CDR3 totals 13 residues. The CDR3 DNA reads TGTGCCAGCCGGACATTTGGTAACACTGAAGCTTTCTTT. It translates to CASRTFGNTEAFF.

This clone was picked up a small number of times. The chain combines TRBV9 with TRBJ2-1; D ambiguous. Deletions cut 3 bases from V and 3 bases from J, with 7 bases between. CDR3 length equals 13 residues. Germline V gene lookup returns CDR1 SGDLS and CDR2 YYNGEE. CDR3 region: CASSASDYNEQFF. The CDR3 DNA is TGTGCCAGCAGCGCAAGCGACTACAATGAGCAGTTCTTC.

The rearrangement links TRBV6-6 to TRBJ1-1; no definite D call. From germline, CDR1 is MNHNY and CDR2 SVGAGI (reference sequence). The V end was cut by 2 bases, the J end by 0 bases, with 13 bases between. CDR3 length equals 16 residues. The CDR3 sequence: CASSYGAVPVNTEAFF. CDR3 nucleotides: TGTGCCAGCAGTTACGGAGCTGTCCCCGTGAACACTGAAGCTTTCTTT.

This clone was recorded a few times. CDR3 sequence: CASSLTRLNTEAFF. CDR3 nucleotide sequence: TGTGCCAGCAGCTTAACACGGTTGAACACTGAAGCTTTCTTT. This sequence joins TRBV7-3 and TRBJ1-1; D is undetermined. The germline V and J ends were trimmed by 0 bases and 0 bases, with 5 bases remaining between them. The CDR3 runs 14 residues. Germline-derived CDR1 and CDR2 are SGHTA and FQGTGA.

Note on this clone: A junction end diverges from the germline sequence, so it may reflect a read error. The chain joins TRBV5-1 to TRBJ1-1; 9 bases line up with TRBD1. CDR1 and CDR2 from the germline V gene are SGHRS and YFSETQ. This CDR3 spans 14 amino acids. CDR3 protein: CASSLGQGLIEAFF. CDR3 nucleotide sequence: TGCGCCAGCAGTTTGGGACAGGGATTAATCGAAGCTTTCTTT. Drawing the rest from reference TRBV5-1 and TRBJ1-1, the complete variable domain is KAGVTQTPRYLIKTRGQQVTLSCSPISGHRSVSWYQQTPGQGLQFLFEYFSETQRNKGNFPGRFSGRQFSNSRSEMNVSTLELGDSALYLCASSLGQGLIEAFFGQGTRLTVV.

The gene calls are TRBV5-6 and TRBJ2-5; D call uncertain. Trimming removed 0 bases at V and 2 bases at J, with 11 bases between. CDR3 size: 15 residues. The germline V gene encodes CDR1 SGHDT and CDR2 YYEEEE. For the CDR3, the DNA is TGTGCCAGCAGCTTGGGATGGTCCTCACAAGAGACCCAGTACTTC. Translated: CASSLGWSSQETQYF.

V and J are TRBV11-1 and TRBJ2-7; 7 nucleotides line up with TRBD1. CDR1 SGHAT and CDR2 FQDESV come from the germline V gene (reference sequence). Trimming cost V 4 bases and J 2 bases; bases outside gene matches: 5. The CDR3 sequence is 14 residues long. CDR3 nucleotides: TGTGCCAGCAGCTCTCCGGGACAGCCCTACGAGCAGTACTTC. Amino acid sequence: CASSSPGQPYEQYF. The full variable domain, completed using reference TRBV11-1 and TRBJ2-7, is EAEVAQSPRYKITEKSQAVAFWCDPISGHATLYWYRQILGQGPELLVQFQDESVVDDSQLPKDRFSAERLKGVDSTLKIQPAELGDSAMYLCASSSPGQPYEQYFGPGTRLTVT.

This clone was detected only once. This sequence joins TRBV7-2 and TRBJ2-7; D may match TRBD1 or TRBD2 (6 bases each). This CDR3 is built from 14 residues. Trimming took off 3 bases at V and 2 bases at J, with 11 bases between the two ends. Germline assignment: CDR1 SGHTA and CDR2 FQGNSA. CDR3 in amino acids: CASSLRDTAYEQYF. The CDR3, as DNA: TGTGCCAGCAGCTTGCGGGACACCGCCTACGAGCAGTACTTC.

CDR3 in amino acids: CASSFYGTGYNTEAFF. CDR3 nucleotide sequence: TGTGCCAGCAGCTTTTACGGGACAGGATACAACACTGAAGCTTTCTTT. J is TRBJ1-1 and V is TRBV7-9; 8 nucleotides agree with TRBD1. Germline lookup yields CDR1 SEHNR and CDR2 FQNEAQ (reference sequence). The J segment lost 2 bases and the V segment lost 3 bases, leaving 8 bases of the junction unmatched. CDR3 size: 16 residues.

CDR3 sequence: CASSSQGSANEKLFF. The DNA for the CDR3 is TGTGCCAGCAGCTCTCAGGGCTCAGCTAATGAAAAACTGTTTTTT. The chain couples TRBV7-9 to TRBJ1-4; D is possibly TRBD1 (5 bases). The CDR3 runs 15 residues. The V gene's germline CDR1 is SEHNR and CDR2 FQNEAQ (reference sequence). Deletions cut 4 bases from V and 3 bases from J, with 12 bases between.

The chain joins TRBV5-4 to TRBJ1-1; a possible D gene is TRBD1 (5 bases). The CDR3 loop spans 14 amino acids. Germline CDR1 is SGHNT and CDR2 is YYREEE (reference sequence). V was pared by 4 bases and J by 3 bases, with 13 bases between. The CDR3 region has the DNA TGTGCCAGCAGCCGCAGTGGCAGGGACACTGAAGCTTTCTTT. It codes for CASSRSGRDTEAFF.

This chain connects TRBV5-8 to TRBJ1-2; TRBD1 might be the D (5 bases). Germline V CDR1 and CDR2: SGHTS, YDEGEE. V was trimmed by 5 bases and J by 3 bases, leaving 11 bases between them. CDR3 length: 13 residues. As DNA, the CDR3 is TGTGCCAGCAGTCTCAGGGTGGACTATGGCTACACCTTC. Its translation: CASSLRVDYGYTF.

The chain has TRBV7-8 and TRBJ1-2, with 7 positions matching TRBD1. The CDR3 runs 15 residues. Germline values: CDR1 SGHVS, CDR2 FQNEAQ. V lost 5 bases, J lost 1 base, and 7 bases stayed unmatched. CDR3 in amino acids: CASSPETGDNYGYTF. CDR3 nucleotides: TGTGCCAGCAGCCCCGAAACAGGGGATAACTATGGCTACACCTTC.

The V call is TRBV4-3, the J call TRBJ2-1; no reliable D call. CDR3 size: 15 residues. Germline V gives CDR1 LGHNA, CDR2 YSLEER. Between the trimmed V and J ends, which lost 2 bases and 7 bases, there was a span of 15 bases. CDR3 loop: CASSQTGLVYNEQFF. CDR3 sequence (DNA): TGCGCCAGCAGCCAAACTGGCCTAGTTTATAATGAGCAGTTCTTC.

J is TRBJ2-5 and V is TRBV30, with D possibly being TRBD2 (6 bases). The length of the CDR3 is 14 residues. The germline V gene encodes CDR1 GTSNPN and CDR2 SVGIG (reference sequence). V lost 5 bases, J lost 4 bases, and 17 bases lay in between. CDR3 sequence reads: CAWAPGRGRETQYF. CDR3 coding DNA: TGTGCCTGGGCTCCGGGACGGGGGAGAGAGACCCAGTACTTC.

The chain has TRBV14 and TRBJ1-2; no firm D call. V lost 8 bases, J lost 0 bases, and 7 bases lay in between. The germline CDR1 and CDR2 sequences are SGHDN and FVKESK. This CDR3 is 12 amino acids long. CDR3 sequence (DNA): TGTGCCAGCGGGGTTACTAACTATGGCTACACCTTC. This gives the protein CASGVTNYGYTF. The complete variable domain, with remaining parts taken from reference TRBV14 and TRBJ1-2, reads EAGVTQFPSHSVIEKGQTVTLRCDPISGHDNLYWYRRVMGKEIKFLLHFVKESKQDESGMPNNRFLAERTGGTYSTLKVQPAELEDSGVYFCASGVTNYGYTFGSGTRLTVV.

The chain recombines TRBV29-1 with TRBJ1-2; TRBD1 matches at 8 bases. There are 12 residues in the CDR3. Germline V lookup: CDR1 SQVTM, CDR2 ANQGSEA. Trimming took 6 bases from V and 8 from J; bases not matched to a gene: 8. The CDR3 loop reads CSVVTGGWGYTF. CDR3 bases: TGCAGCGTAGTTACAGGGGGTTGGGGCTACACCTTC.

The chain has TRBV4-1 and TRBJ2-5; the match to TRBD2 covers 11 bases. The CDR3 is 14 residues long. The germline gives CDR1 MGHRA, CDR2 YSYEKL. Trimming at V came to 2 bases and at J to 7 bases, leaving 3 bases not matched to a gene. The CDR3 bases are TGCGCCAGCAGCCAACCCGGGACTAGCGGGACCCAGTACTTC. Translation gives CASSQPGTSGTQYF.

The J gene is TRBJ2-1, the V gene TRBV6-5; D possibly corresponds to TRBD2 (5 bases). V was pared by 3 bases and J by 0 bases, with 6 bases between. Germline CDR1 MNHEY, CDR2 SVGAGI. The CDR3 runs to 14 residues. The CDR3 coding sequence is TGTGCCAGCAGTTATGAGGGCTCCTACAATGAGCAGTTCTTC. This encodes CASSYEGSYNEQFF.

The chain combines TRBV4-3 with TRBJ2-5; TRBD1 matches at 7 bases. V gave up 2 bases and J gave up 3 bases; unmatched junction bases: 3. CDR1 LGHNA and CDR2 YSLEER come from the germline V gene. The CDR3 is 14 amino acids. CDR3 protein: CASSQTGVEETQYF. CDR3 in DNA: TGCGCCAGCAGCCAAACAGGGGTGGAAGAGACCCAGTACTTC.

This clone was observed a handful of times. The V and J genes are TRBV27 and TRBJ1-4, with D possibly being TRBD1 (6 bases). There are 15 residues in the CDR3. The V end was cut by 3 bases, the J end by 4 bases, with 12 bases between. Germline CDR1 is MNHEY and CDR2 is SMNVEV (reference sequence). The CDR3 sequence: CASSFWGPVNEKLFF. The CDR3 nucleotides read TGTGCCAGCAGTTTTTGGGGGCCGGTTAATGAAAAACTGTTTTTT.

The CDR3 reads CSVMVGIAATYEQYF. CDR3 sequence (DNA): TGCAGCGTTATGGTGGGGATAGCGGCCACCTACGAGCAGTACTTC. The chain employs TRBV29-1 and TRBJ2-7, with TRBD2 as a possible D gene (6 bases). V lost 5 bases, J lost 2 bases, and 19 bases lay in between. The germline V gene encodes CDR1 SQVTM and CDR2 ANQGSEA. CDR3 length equals 15 residues.

The chain is built from TRBV11-2 and TRBJ2-7; 9 nucleotides align to TRBD1. CDR1 is SGHAT, CDR2 FQNNGV, per germline. Unmatched junction bases numbered 7, after V lost 1 base and J lost 3 bases. This CDR3 is built from 16 residues. Written as DNA, the CDR3 is TGTGCCAGCAGCTTAGGATCTTCGGACAGGGGCTACGAGCAGTACTTC. It translates to CASSLGSSDRGYEQYF.